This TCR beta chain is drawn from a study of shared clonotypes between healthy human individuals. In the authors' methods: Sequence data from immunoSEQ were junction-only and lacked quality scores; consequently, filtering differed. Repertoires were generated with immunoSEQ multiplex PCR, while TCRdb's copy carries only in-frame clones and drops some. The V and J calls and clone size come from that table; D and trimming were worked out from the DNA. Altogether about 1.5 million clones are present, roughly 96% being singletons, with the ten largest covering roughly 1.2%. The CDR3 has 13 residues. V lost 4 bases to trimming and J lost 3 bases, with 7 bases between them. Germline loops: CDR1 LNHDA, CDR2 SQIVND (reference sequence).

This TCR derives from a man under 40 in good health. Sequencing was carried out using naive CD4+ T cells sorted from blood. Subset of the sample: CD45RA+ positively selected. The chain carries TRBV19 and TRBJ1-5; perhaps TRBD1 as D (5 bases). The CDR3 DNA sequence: TGTGCCAGTAGTAGACAGATCAATCAGCCCCAGCATTTT. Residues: CASSRQINQPQHF.